This is a list of T cell receptor beta chains from one sample in a study of cytomegalovirus exposure and HLA in healthy donors. The data were produced by immunoSEQ multiplex PCR, yet TCRdb's version contains in-frame clones alone and is incomplete. This sample has fewer than 150,000 clones; about nine tenths occur once, and the top ten carry 1.5% to 2%. Sequences were obtained from PBMCs. These receptors were obtained from a man between 18 and 29 years old in good health and CMV-seronegative. CDR3s include the opening cysteine and the closing phenylalanine or tryptophan. The D gene is left open where the match is weak. Rows give clone size only sometimes, using once, few, many, or a class for an expanded clone.

clone_size,j_call,v_call,d_call,cdr3_aa,cdr3_nt
.,TRBJ2-2,TRBV7-2,.,CASSPPYGGRSNTGELFF,TGTGCCAGCAGCCCGCCTTATGGAGGGAGGTCAAACACCGGGGAGCTGTTTTTT
.,TRBJ2-7,TRBV10-3,TRBD1,CAISGTGLSYEQYF,TGTGCCATCAGTGGGACAGGGTTATCCTACGAGCAGTACTTC
.,TRBJ2-7,TRBV27,.,CASSLGLSYEQYF,TGTGCCAGCAGCCTGGGGCTATCCTACGAGCAGTACTTC
few,TRBJ1-1,TRBV9,.,CASSSSGNTEAFF,TGTGCCAGCAGCTCATCCGGGAACACTGAAGCTTTCTTT
.,TRBJ1-1,TRBV7-2,.,CASSLAGRGINTEAFF,TGTGCCAGCAGCTTGGCAGGTAGGGGGATCAACACTGAAGCTTTCTTT
.,TRBJ2-1,TRBV9,TRBD2,CASSVDVGAGGQEQFF,TGTGCCAGCAGCGTAGATGTGGGGGCGGGAGGACAAGAGCAGTTCTTC
.,TRBJ2-1,TRBV10-1,.,CASSAILPGEQFF,TGCGCCAGCAGTGCGATTCTCCCGGGTGAGCAGTTCTTC
.,TRBJ1-2,TRBV11-2,.,CASSPSGVGVNYGYTF,TGTGCCAGCAGCCCATCAGGGGTGGGGGTGAACTATGGCTACACCTTC
.,TRBJ2-5,TRBV5-1,TRBD1,CASSPPGQTQETQYF,TGCGCCAGCAGCCCCCCGGGACAGACCCAAGAGACCCAGTACTTC
.,TRBJ2-1,TRBV6-1,TRBD2,CASSARLAGVHEQFF,TGTGCCAGCAGTGCCCGGCTAGCGGGAGTGCATGAGCAGTTCTTC
.,TRBJ1-2,TRBV4-1,.,CASRPTGSPGYTF,TGCGCCAGCAGACCGACGGGGTCTCCTGGCTACACCTTC
.,TRBJ2-7,TRBV6-6,TRBD1,CASSRPGQGLYEQYF,TGTGCCAGCAGCCGTCCGGGACAGGGCCTCTACGAGCAGTACTTC
once,TRBJ2-7,TRBV28,TRBD1,CASSPFGQVSYEQYF,TGTGCCAGCAGTCCGTTCGGACAGGTTTCCTACGAGCAGTACTTC
.,TRBJ2-7,TRBV11-2,TRBD2,CASSPRTSGSSYEQYF,TGTGCCAGCAGCCCCCGGACTAGCGGGAGCTCCTACGAGCAGTACTTC
.,TRBJ2-1,TRBV5-6,TRBD1,CASSTGTAFLEQFF,TGTGCCAGCAGCACAGGGACAGCATTCCTCGAGCAGTTCTTC
.,TRBJ2-4,TRBV5-4,TRBD1,CASSRTDRGSVAKNIQYF,TGTGCCAGCAGCCGGACGGACAGGGGGTCGGTTGCCAAAAACATTCAGTACTTC
.,TRBJ1-4,TRBV7-2,TRBD1,CASSLGRGPDEKLFF,TGTGCCAGCAGCTTAGGAAGGGGGCCAGATGAAAAACTGTTTTTT
.,TRBJ2-3,TRBV12-5,TRBD2,CASGSSGADTQYF,TGTGCTAGTGGTTCTAGCGGGGCCGATACGCAGTATTTT
.,TRBJ2-3,TRBV6-5,.,CASHTLDTQYF,TGTGCCAGCCACACCTTAGATACGCAGTATTTT
.,TRBJ1-1,TRBV9,.,CASSVDTSGEAFF,TGTGCCAGCAGCGTAGATACCTCGGGTGAAGCTTTCTTT
.,TRBJ1-5,TRBV19,.,CASSRDIAGSNQPQHF,TGTGCCAGTAGCCGGGACATTGCTGGGAGCAATCAGCCCCAGCATTTT
.,TRBJ1-1,TRBV10-3,TRBD1,CAISGTGFNTEAFF,TGTGCCATCAGTGGGACAGGGTTCAACACTGAAGCTTTCTTT
.,TRBJ2-3,TRBV18,.,CASSPNGGTDTQYF,TGTGCCAGCTCACCAAACGGGGGTACAGATACGCAGTATTTT
.,TRBJ2-7,TRBV11-3,.,CASSLDRSDTSYEQYF,TGTGCCAGCAGCTTAGATCGATCAGACACTTCCTACGAGCAGTACTTC
.,TRBJ2-5,TRBV7-7,.,CASSPIKSRETQYF,TGTGCCAGCAGCCCGATAAAGAGTCGAGAGACCCAGTACTTC
.,TRBJ2-3,TRBV4-1,TRBD2,CASSQFGPRDGLAGTDTQYF,TGCGCCAGCAGCCAATTTGGGCCCAGAGACGGACTAGCGGGCACAGATACGCAGTATTTT
.,TRBJ1-1,TRBV27,.,CASSLLSASNTEAFF,TGTGCCAGCAGTTTACTCTCAGCGTCGAACACTGAAGCTTTCTTT
.,TRBJ1-4,TRBV6-1,.,CASSEGRGVGKLFF,TGTGCCAGCAGTGAGGGCAGGGGAGTAGGAAAACTGTTTTTT
.,TRBJ1-6,TRBV6-6,TRBD1,CASSAGTGVISPLHF,TGTGCCAGCAGTGCCGGGACAGGGGTAATTTCACCCCTCCACTTT
once,TRBJ1-1,TRBV6-5,TRBD1,CASERGTADTEAFF,TGTGCCAGCGAAAGAGGGACAGCGGACACTGAAGCTTTCTTT
.,TRBJ2-2,TRBV7-2,TRBD1,CASSLVGTGSGELFF,TGTGCCAGCAGCTTAGTAGGGACAGGAAGCGGGGAGCTGTTTTTT
.,TRBJ2-7,TRBV14,TRBD1,CASNKGQGNEQYF,TGTGCCAGCAACAAAGGACAGGGTAACGAGCAGTACTTC
.,TRBJ2-3,TRBV28,.,CASIEISTDTQYF,TGTGCCAGCATAGAGATTAGCACAGATACGCAGTATTTT
.,TRBJ1-2,TRBV18,TRBD1,CASSPPDRGGYTF,TGTGCCAGCTCACCACCTGACAGGGGAGGCTACACCTTC
.,TRBJ2-1,TRBV7-2,.,CASSPRTGRDEQFF,TGTGCCAGCAGCCCTCGGACAGGGAGGGATGAGCAGTTCTTC
.,TRBJ1-1,TRBV30,.,CAWSELQVYTEAFF,TGTGCCTGGAGCGAACTGCAAGTTTACACTGAAGCTTTCTTT
.,TRBJ2-5,TRBV4-1,.,CASSRFEGGQETQYF,TGCGCCAGCAGTCGATTTGAGGGAGGTCAAGAGACCCAGTACTTC
.,TRBJ1-4,TRBV19,TRBD1,CASSIGRTGDEKLFF,TGTGCCAGTAGTATAGGTCGGACAGGGGATGAAAAACTGTTTTTT
.,TRBJ2-7,TRBV2,.,CASLGAGSYEQYF,TGTGCCAGTTTGGGGGCCGGCTCCTACGAGCAGTACTTC
.,TRBJ2-3,TRBV28,TRBD2,CASSLFREGPRDTQYF,TGTGCCAGCAGTTTATTCCGGGAGGGCCCTCGAGATACGCAGTATTTT
once,TRBJ1-5,TRBV15,.,CATSIFSNQPQHF,TGTGCCACCAGCATATTTTCGAATCAGCCCCAGCATTTT
.,TRBJ1-2,TRBV7-6,.,CASSLGGARNYGYTF,TGTGCCAGCAGCTTGGGCGGGGCTCGGAACTATGGCTACACCTTC
.,TRBJ1-1,TRBV11-2,.,CASSLSGMNTEAFF,TGTGCCAGCAGCTTGTCGGGTATGAACACTGAAGCTTTCTTT
.,TRBJ1-3,TRBV27,.,CASSLSAGQGNTIYF,TGTGCCAGCAGTTTATCGGCAGGGCAAGGAAACACCATATATTTT
.,TRBJ2-1,TRBV27,TRBD1,CASRWDRASYNEQFF,TGTGCCAGCCGTTGGGACAGGGCTTCCTACAATGAGCAGTTCTTC
.,TRBJ2-7,TRBV10-3,TRBD2,CAISEIPLAGVSYEQYF,TGTGCCATCAGTGAAATTCCCCTAGCGGGAGTCTCCTACGAGCAGTACTTC
.,TRBJ2-3,TRBV28,TRBD1,CASSLSGQGIDTQYF,TGTGCCAGCAGTTTATCTGGACAGGGGATAGATACGCAGTATTTT
.,TRBJ1-1,TRBV7-2,.,CASSPQESITEAFF,TGTGCCAGCAGCCCACAGGAAAGTATCACTGAAGCTTTCTTT
.,TRBJ1-1,TRBV19,.,CASSSGLLGAFF,TGTGCCAGTAGTTCCGGCCTCCTCGGGGCTTTCTTT
.,TRBJ1-5,TRBV7-6,TRBD1,CASSPGQGINQPQHF,TGTGCCAGCAGCCCGGGACAGGGAATAAATCAGCCCCAGCATTTT
once,TRBJ2-1,TRBV19,.,CASSSTGSYNEQFF,TGTGCCAGTAGTTCGACAGGATCCTACAATGAGCAGTTCTTC
.,TRBJ2-7,TRBV7-9,TRBD1,CASSWGAGGDEQYF,TGTGCCAGCAGCTGGGGGGCAGGGGGCGACGAGCAGTACTTC
.,TRBJ2-1,TRBV6-1,.,CASSEVNSYNEQFF,TGTGCCAGCAGTGAAGTCAACTCCTACAATGAGCAGTTCTTC
.,TRBJ2-5,TRBV5-6,.,CASSPPAAAETQYF,TGTGCCAGCAGCCCCCCAGCGGCCGCAGAGACCCAGTACTTC
.,TRBJ1-2,TRBV18,.,CASSPGGTGKQGYTF,TGTGCCAGCTCACCCGGTGGTACAGGGAAGCAAGGCTACACCTTC
.,TRBJ1-2,TRBV25-1,.,CASSRGPLYGYTF,TGTGCCAGCAGTCGGGGTCCGCTCTATGGCTACACCTTC
once,TRBJ2-7,TRBV5-1,TRBD1,CASSLVQGAYEQYF,TGCGCCAGCAGCTTGGTTCAGGGGGCCTACGAGCAGTACTTC
.,TRBJ1-1,TRBV2,.,CASRENSRDFEAFF,TGTGCCAGCAGAGAAAATAGCAGGGACTTTGAAGCTTTCTTT
.,TRBJ2-5,TRBV28,.,CASSLMMGSGQETQYF,TGTGCCAGCAGTTTAATGATGGGGTCGGGGCAAGAGACCCAGTACTTC